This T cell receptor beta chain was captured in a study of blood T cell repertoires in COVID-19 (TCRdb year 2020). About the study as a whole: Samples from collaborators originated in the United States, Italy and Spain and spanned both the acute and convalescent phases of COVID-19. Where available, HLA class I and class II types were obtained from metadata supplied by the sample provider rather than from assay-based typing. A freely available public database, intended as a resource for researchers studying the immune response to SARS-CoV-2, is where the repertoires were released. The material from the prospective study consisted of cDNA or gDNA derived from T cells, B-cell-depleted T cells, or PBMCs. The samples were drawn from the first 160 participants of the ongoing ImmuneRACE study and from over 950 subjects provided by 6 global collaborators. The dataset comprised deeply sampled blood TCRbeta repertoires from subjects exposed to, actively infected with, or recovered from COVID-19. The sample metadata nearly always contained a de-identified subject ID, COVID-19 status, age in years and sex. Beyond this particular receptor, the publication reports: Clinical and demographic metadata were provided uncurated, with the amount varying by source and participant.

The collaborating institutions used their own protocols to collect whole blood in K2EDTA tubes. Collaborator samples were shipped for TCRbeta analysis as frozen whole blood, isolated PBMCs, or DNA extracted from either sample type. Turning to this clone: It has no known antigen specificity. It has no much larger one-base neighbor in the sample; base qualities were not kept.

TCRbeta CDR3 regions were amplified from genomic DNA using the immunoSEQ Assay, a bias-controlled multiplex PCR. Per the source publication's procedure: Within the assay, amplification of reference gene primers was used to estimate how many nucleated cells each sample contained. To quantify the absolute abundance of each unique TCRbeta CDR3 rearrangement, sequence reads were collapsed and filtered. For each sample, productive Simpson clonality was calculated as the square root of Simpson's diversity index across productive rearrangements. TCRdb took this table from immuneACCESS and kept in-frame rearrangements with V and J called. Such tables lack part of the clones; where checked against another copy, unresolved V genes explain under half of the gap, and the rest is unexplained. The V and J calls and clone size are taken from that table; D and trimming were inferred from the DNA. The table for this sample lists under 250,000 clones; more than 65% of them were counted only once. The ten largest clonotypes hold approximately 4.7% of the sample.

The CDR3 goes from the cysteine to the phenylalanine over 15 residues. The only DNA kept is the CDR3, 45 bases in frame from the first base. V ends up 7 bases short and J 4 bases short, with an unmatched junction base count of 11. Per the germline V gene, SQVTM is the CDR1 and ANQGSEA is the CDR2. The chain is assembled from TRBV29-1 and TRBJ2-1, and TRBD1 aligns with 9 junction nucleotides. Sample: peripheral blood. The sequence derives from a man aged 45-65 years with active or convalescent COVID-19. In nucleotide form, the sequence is TGCAGCGACCGGTCCGGGACAGGGATATACAATGAGCAGTTCTTC. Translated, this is CSDRSGTGIYNEQFF.